The 15 T cell receptor beta chains listed next were all sequenced from one sample in a study of response to subunit inactivated influenza vaccine. TCRdb re-analysed the RT-PCR reads in MiXCR, keeping a single row per CDR3 protein. The table includes 500,000 or so distinct CDR3 sequences, 15% to 20% detected once. The sequences come from CD4+ T cells sorted from PBMCs, collected about 24 months after vaccination. All receptors derive from a man between 45 and 75 years old who received an inactivated influenza vaccine.

The gene calls are TRBV29-1 and TRBJ1-4; D not resolved. Trimming shortened V by 4 bases and J by 2 bases, and 11 bases separated the two germline ends. Germline V lookup: CDR1 SQVTM, CDR2 ANQGSEA. CDR3 length: 14 residues. The CDR3 coding sequence is TGCAGCGTTGCTGTGGGCGGGACTAATGAAAAACTGTTTTTT. Encoded protein: CSVAVGGTNEKLFF.

CDR3 protein: CASSWGYMMDIQYF. CDR3 sequence (DNA): TGTGCCAGCAGCTGGGGGTACATGATGGACATTCAGTACTTC. J is TRBJ2-4 and V is TRBV5-6; D assignment may be TRBD1 or TRBD2 (5 bases each). Trimming pared 3 bases from V and 8 bases from J, leaving 15 bases between. Germline CDR1 and CDR2: SGHDT and YYEEEE. The length of the CDR3 is 14 residues.

This clonotype was counted only a few times. The chain is built from TRBV20-1 and TRBJ2-1, with a tentative D call TRBD2 (7 bases). Per the germline V gene, CDR1 is DFQATT and CDR2 is SNEGSKA (reference sequence). The CDR3 has 14 residues. V was cut by 5 bases and J by 9 bases, with 20 bases left in between. The CDR3 nucleotides read TGCAGTGCTCCGTTTGAGGGGGGGACGGCTGAGCAGTTCTTC. This codes for CSAPFEGGTAEQFF.

The CDR3 protein is CASSLRGGRNEQFF. CDR3 sequence (DNA): TGTGCCAGCAGTTTACGGGGGGGCCGCAATGAGCAGTTCTTC. This sequence joins TRBV12-3 or TRBV12-4 and TRBJ2-1; the match to TRBD2 covers 8 bases. The CDR3 is 14 residues long. V lost 2 bases to trimming and J lost 6 bases; unmatched junction nucleotides: 3.

The chain employs TRBV29-1 and TRBJ1-2; perhaps TRBD1 as D (5 bases). CDR1 and CDR2 from the germline V gene are SQVTM and ANQGSEA. Trimming removed 4 bases at V and 4 bases at J, with 10 bases between. CDR3 length: 12 amino acids. In DNA form, the CDR3 reads TGCAGCGTTGGGCGCAGGGCCTATGGCTACACCTTC. Amino acid sequence: CSVGRRAYGYTF.

In its sample, this clonotype was seen a few times. The CDR3 DNA reads TGTGCCAGCAGCTTAGCGTACGACAGGGTGGTAGATGAGCAGTTCTTC. Its translation: CASSLAYDRVVDEQFF. The chain is built from TRBV7-9 and TRBJ2-1; 7 bases are a match to TRBD1. The CDR3 is 16 residues long. The V and J ends lost 0 bases and 8 bases, in that order; junction bases with no gene match: 10. The germline V gene has CDR1 SEHNR and CDR2 FQNEAQ (reference sequence).

The chain joins TRBV12-3 or TRBV12-4 to TRBJ2-7; D might be TRBD1 (5 bases). The germline V and J ends were trimmed by 3 bases and 0 bases, with 12 bases remaining between them. The CDR3 is 15 amino acids. DNA for the CDR3: TGTGCCAGCAGTTTTTGGTCAGACAGCTCCTACGAGCAGTACTTC. Protein sequence: CASSFWSDSSYEQYF.

This chain connects TRBV20-1 to TRBJ1-5, with D perhaps TRBD1 (6 bases). V lost 5 bases and J 5 bases, leaving 19 bases between the germline ends. This CDR3 has 15 residues. Germline V gene lookup returns CDR1 DFQATT and CDR2 SNEGSKA (reference sequence). Here the CDR3 reads CSARQHNRVHQPQHF. Here the CDR3 DNA reads TGCAGTGCTCGCCAACATAACAGGGTTCATCAGCCCCAGCATTTT.

This clonotype was observed a few times. The V call is TRBV12-3 or TRBV12-4, the J call TRBJ2-7, with D tentatively TRBD1 (6 bases). The CDR3 length is 15 residues. V lost 0 bases, J lost 7 bases, and 16 bases lay in between. Here the CDR3 reads CASSLAPDSIREQYF. CDR3 coding DNA: TGTGCCAGCAGTTTAGCGCCGGACAGCATACGAGAGCAGTACTTC.

This rearrangement joins TRBV28 to TRBJ2-4; D gene ambiguous. From germline, CDR1 is MDHEN and CDR2 SYDVKM. Trimming took off 7 bases at V and 1 base at J, with 8 bases between the two ends. The CDR3 runs 13 residues. This CDR3 reads CASTPPAKNIQYF. CDR3 DNA: TGTGCCAGCACTCCCCCTGCCAAAAACATTCAGTACTTC.

The chain combines TRBV6-5 with TRBJ2-5, with 9 bases matching TRBD2. Germline V CDR1 and CDR2: MNHEY, SVGAGI. This CDR3 region has 17 residues. With V trimmed by 0 bases and J by 4 bases, 9 bases remained unmatched. The CDR3 here is CASSYSKAGGPGETQYF. In DNA form, the CDR3 reads TGTGCCAGCAGTTACTCGAAGGCGGGGGGGCCCGGAGAGACCCAGTACTTC.

This clonotype showed up just a few times. The chain couples TRBV7-9 to TRBJ2-2, with D uncertain. The CDR3 has 15 residues. CDR1 is SEHNR and CDR2 is FQNEAQ in the germline V gene (reference sequence). Trimming pared 2 bases from V and 7 bases from J, leaving 14 bases between. The CDR3 region is CASSLRSVVSGELFF. In DNA form, the CDR3 reads TGTGCCAGCAGCTTACGGTCCGTCGTGAGCGGGGAGCTGTTTTTT.

The chain has TRBV7-2 and TRBJ2-1; D perhaps matches TRBD1 (7 bases). This CDR3 has 16 residues. Germline CDR1 SGHTA, CDR2 FQGNSA. V dropped 0 bases and J dropped 3 bases, with 12 bases sitting between them. The CDR3 region has the DNA TGTGCCAGCAGCTTAGCGGACAGGACTATCTACAATGAGCAGTTCTTC. Protein sequence: CASSLADRTIYNEQFF.

The chain carries TRBV6-6 and TRBJ2-2; 7 bases agree with TRBD1. The CDR3 is made up of 12 amino acids. Per the germline V gene, CDR1 is MNHNY and CDR2 is SVGAGI (reference sequence). Germline trimming cut 6 bases from V and 12 bases from J; bases unmatched to any gene: 7. The CDR3 DNA reads TGTGCCAGCAGCCCCCGACAGGGCCAGCTGTTTTTT. Residues: CASSPRQGQLFF.

The chain links TRBV27 to TRBJ2-2; D perhaps matches TRBD2 (6 bases). Per the germline V gene, CDR1 is MNHEY and CDR2 is SMNVEV (reference sequence). The CDR3 runs 15 residues. Trimming removed 2 bases at V and 2 bases at J, with 9 bases between. CDR3 in DNA: TGTGCCAGCAGTTTAAACGGGAGAAACACCGGGGAGCTGTTTTTT. This sequence encodes CASSLNGRNTGELFF.